Below are 26 T cell receptor beta chains sequenced from a single sample in a study of CD8 T cells in Susac syndrome. Random hexamers were used to reverse transcribe the RNA input (about 0.5 to 1 ug). TCRdb processed the immunoSEQ multiplex PCR reads anew with MiXCR; each CDR3 protein has one entry. The sample includes about 180,000 distinct CDR3 sequences, 90% to 95% of them seen just once. The material sequenced was CD4+ T cells from PBMCs. Every receptor here comes from a human donor with Susac syndrome.

This sequence joins TRBV2 and TRBJ2-7; D ambiguous. V was shortened by 8 bases and J by 6 bases, with 20 bases between the two germline ends. The CDR3 totals 14 residues. Per the germline V gene, CDR1 is SNHLY and CDR2 is FYNNEI. In DNA, the CDR3 is TGTGCCAGCGTGACCCGATCGGGTCTGAGCGAGCAGTACTTC. Encoded protein: CASVTRSGLSEQYF. Based on the CDR3 plus reference TRBV2 and TRBJ2-7, the full variable domain is EPEVTQTPSHQVTQMGQEVILRCVPISNHLYFYWYRQILGQKVEFLVSFYNNEISEKSEIFDDQFSVERPDGSNFTLKIRSTKLEDSAMYFCASVTRSGLSEQYFGPGTRLTVT.

The chain combines TRBV12-3 or TRBV12-4 with TRBJ1-1; perhaps TRBD1 as D (6 bases). This CDR3 has 12 residues. Trimming left V 10 bases short and J 1 base short, with 10 bases between. CDR3 loop: CAIQGRNTEAFF. The CDR3 bases are TGTGCCATCCAGGGGAGGAACACTGAAGCTTTCTTT.

The V call is TRBV20-1, the J call TRBJ2-7, with 14 nucleotides matching TRBD2. Unmatched junction bases numbered 5, after V lost 5 bases and J lost 2 bases. Germline V gene sequence: CDR1 DFQATT, CDR2 SNEGSKA (reference sequence). This CDR3 is 15 amino acids long. The CDR3 DNA reads TGCAGTGCTCAGACTAGCGGGGGGGATACCTACGAGCAGTACTTC. Protein sequence: CSAQTSGGDTYEQYF.

This chain connects TRBV27 to TRBJ1-2; 8 bases map to TRBD1. Germline V gives CDR1 MNHEY, CDR2 SMNVEV (reference sequence). This CDR3 has 15 residues. V trimming: 4 bases; J trimming: 2 bases; junction bases outside the gene matches: 6. The CDR3 DNA sequence: TGTGCCAGCAGTTCATTGACAGGGGCCAACTATGGCTACACCTTC. As protein: CASSSLTGANYGYTF.

The chain uses TRBV5-1 and TRBJ2-7; no clear D gene. V dropped 0 bases and J dropped 5 bases, with 6 bases sitting between them. CDR1 and CDR2 from the germline V gene are SGHRS and YFSETQ. The CDR3 consists of 12 residues. Written as DNA, the CDR3 is TGCGCCAGCAGCTTGGAGGCAGACGAGCAGTACTTC. It specifies CASSLEADEQYF.

The chain is built from TRBV6-2 or TRBV6-3 and TRBJ2-2; possible D gene TRBD2, 6 bases. Per the germline V gene, CDR1 is MNHEY and CDR2 is SVGEGT. Trimming removed 4 bases at V and 6 bases at J, with 9 bases between. This CDR3 spans 13 amino acids. CDR3 in amino acids: CASSSGEPGELFF. CDR3 nucleotide sequence: TGTGCCAGCAGTTCGGGGGAACCCGGGGAGCTGTTTTTT.

The gene calls are TRBV7-8 and TRBJ1-4; D is undetermined. CDR3 length: 15 residues. With 4 bases removed from V and 2 bases from J, the gap between germline ends came to 11 bases. The germline V gene has CDR1 SGHVS and CDR2 FQNEAQ. The CDR3 sequence is CASSSGPNTNEKLFF. The CDR3 DNA follows: TGTGCCAGCAGCTCTGGACCCAATACTAATGAAAAACTGTTTTTT.

About this clonotype: Without the conserved terminal phenylalanine or tryptophan, this CDR3 likely stems from a read error. J is TRBJ2-5 and V is TRBV20-1; maybe TRBD2 (5 bases). Trimming cost V 0 bases and J 5 bases, with 16 bases left between them. The CDR3 spans 15 residues. In germline, CDR1 is DFQATT, CDR2 SNEGSKA (reference sequence). As DNA, the CDR3 is TGCAGTGCTAGAGATCCAGCGGCCGCCGGGGAGACCCAGTACATC. Its translation is CSARDPAAAGETQYI.

V usage is TRBV20-1 and J usage is TRBJ2-1; no clear D gene. This CDR3 region has 12 residues. Germline CDR1 is DFQATT and CDR2 is SNEGSKA (reference sequence). V was trimmed by 3 bases and J by 9 bases, leaving 12 bases between them. CDR3 sequence (DNA): TGCAGTGCTAGGATAAGTCTGGGTGAGCAGTTCTTC. Translated: CSARISLGEQFF.

The rearrangement links TRBV18 to TRBJ1-2, with a tentative D call TRBD1 (5 bases). The CDR3 length is 16 residues. V gave up 2 bases and J gave up 4 bases, with 17 bases separating them. Germline lookup yields CDR1 KGHSH and CDR2 LQKENI. CDR3 protein: CASSPSSGGDSYGYTF. The DNA of the CDR3 is TGTGCCAGCTCACCATCAAGCGGCGGAGACAGCTATGGCTACACCTTC.

V gene TRBV15 combines with J gene TRBJ1-2, with a tentative D call TRBD1 (6 bases). From germline, CDR1 is LNHNV and CDR2 YYDKDF (reference sequence). CDR3 length equals 14 residues. V was cut by 0 bases and J by 4 bases, with 9 bases left in between. The CDR3 region is CATSRDKGGYGYTF. The CDR3 coding sequence is TGTGCCACCAGCAGAGATAAGGGGGGCTATGGCTACACCTTC.

V usage is TRBV25-1 and J usage is TRBJ2-1; D is unclear. The V end was cut by 5 bases, the J end by 9 bases, with 14 bases between. The CDR3 contains 13 residues. Per the germline V gene, CDR1 is MGHDK and CDR2 is SYGVNS. CDR3: CASSPLSLGEQFF. The CDR3 region has the DNA TGTGCCAGCAGTCCCTTGTCCCTGGGTGAGCAGTTCTTC. Filled out from reference TRBV25-1 and TRBJ2-1, the complete variable domain reads EADIYQTPRYLVIGTGKKITLECSQTMGHDKMYWYQQDPGMELHLIHYSYGVNSTEKGDLSSESTVSRIRTEHFPLTLESARPSHTSQYLCASSPLSLGEQFFGPGTRLTVL.

The CDR3 DNA is TGTGCCAGCAGTGATCCCAGGGGGTTACAAGAGACCCAGTACTTC. As protein: CASSDPRGLQETQYF. The chain employs TRBV25-1 and TRBJ2-5, with 7 bases identical to TRBD1. Germline CDR1 reads MGHDK; CDR2 reads SYGVNS. V lost 3 bases, J lost 2 bases, and 6 bases stayed unmatched. The CDR3 extends over 15 amino acids.

The chain recombines TRBV29-1 with TRBJ1-5; tentative D call: TRBD1 (6 bases). The CDR3 consists of 13 residues. V was trimmed by 4 bases and J by 5 bases, leaving 12 bases between them. Germline values: CDR1 SQVTM, CDR2 ANQGSEA. CDR3 nucleotide sequence: TGCAGCGTTGGGGGGGCGGGGGATCAGCCCCAGCATTTT. It encodes CSVGGAGDQPQHF. The full variable domain, its missing parts supplied by reference TRBV29-1 and TRBJ1-5, is SAVISQKPSRDICQRGTSLTIQCQVDSQVTMMFWYRQQPGQSLTLIATANQGSEATYESGFVIDKFPISRPNLTFSTLTVSNMSPEDSSIYLCSVGGAGDQPQHFGDGTRLSIL.

This rearrangement joins TRBV2 to TRBJ2-2, with a tentative D call TRBD2 (5 bases). V was cut by 1 base and J by 5 bases, with 5 bases left in between. Germline values: CDR1 SNHLY, CDR2 FYNNEI. The CDR3 has 13 residues. CDR3 amino acids: CASSEGRTGELFF. CDR3 nucleotides: TGTGCCAGCAGTGAAGGGAGGACCGGGGAGCTGTTTTTT.

V is TRBV9 and J is TRBJ2-7; TRBD2 aligns across 12 bases. The V and J ends lost 0 bases and 7 bases, in that order; junction bases with no gene match: 2. Germline V gene data show CDR1 as SGDLS and CDR2 as YYNGEE. This CDR3 has 14 residues. The CDR3 loop reads CASSVDLAGGEQYF. CDR3 nucleotides: TGTGCCAGCAGCGTAGATCTAGCGGGGGGGGAGCAGTACTTC.

V usage is TRBV4-2 and J usage is TRBJ2-6, with D hard to call. From germline, CDR1 is LGHNA and CDR2 YNFKEQ. V lost 0 bases, J lost 4 bases, and 10 bases lay in between. The length of the CDR3 is 16 residues. Here the CDR3 DNA reads TGTGCCAGCAGCCAAGAGTCTATAATCGGGGCCAACGTCCTGACTTTC. Translated: CASSQESIIGANVLTF.

J is TRBJ2-2 and V is TRBV20-1; D is ambiguous. This CDR3 spans 13 amino acids. V gave up 4 bases and J gave up 5 bases, with 11 bases separating them. Germline V CDR1 and CDR2: DFQATT, SNEGSKA (reference sequence). CDR3: CSANPPFTGELFF. The CDR3 bases are TGCAGTGCTAATCCTCCGTTTACCGGGGAGCTGTTTTTT.

The gene calls are TRBV2 and TRBJ1-5; D possibly corresponds to TRBD1 (6 bases). The CDR3 covers 14 residues. V was trimmed by 4 bases and J by 4 bases, leaving 11 bases between them. CDR1 SNHLY and CDR2 FYNNEI come from the germline V gene. The CDR3: CASSADSVNQPQHF. CDR3 DNA: TGTGCCAGCAGTGCGGACAGCGTTAATCAGCCCCAGCATTTT.

The gene calls are TRBV3-1 and TRBJ2-5; D is uncertain. The CDR3 extends over 12 amino acids. Deletions cut 0 bases from V and 5 bases from J, with 4 bases between. Germline V CDR1 and CDR2: LGHDT, YNNKEL (reference sequence). The CDR3 spells CASSQDTETQYF. In nucleotides, the CDR3 is TGTGCCAGCAGCCAAGATACGGAGACCCAGTACTTC.

This clonotype came up once. The chain combines TRBV10-3 with TRBJ2-3, with D perhaps TRBD1 (6 bases). This CDR3 contains 13 residues. Germline-derived CDR1 and CDR2 are ENHRY and SYGVKD. The V end was cut by 7 bases, the J end by 4 bases, with 12 bases between. Written as DNA, the CDR3 is TGTGCCATCACTCAGGGGCTGGCAGATACGCAGTATTTT. This gives the protein CAITQGLADTQYF.

V gene TRBV7-2 combines with J gene TRBJ1-5; 7 bases align to TRBD1. V dropped 4 bases and J dropped 2; count of bases not matched to a gene: 5. Germline CDR1 and CDR2: SGHTA and FQGNSA. The CDR3 totals 15 residues. CDR3 loop: CASSSEGAGNQPQHF. In DNA, the CDR3 is TGTGCCAGCAGCTCGGAGGGGGCTGGCAATCAGCCCCAGCATTTT. Looking up the rest from reference TRBV7-2 and TRBJ1-5 gives the full variable domain: GAGVSQSPSNKVTEKGKDVELRCDPISGHTALYWYRQSLGQGLEFLIYFQGNSAPDKSGLPSDRFSAERTGGSVSTLTIQRTQQEDSAVYLCASSSEGAGNQPQHFGDGTRLSIL.

This chain connects TRBV20-1 to TRBJ1-4; D is unclear. The CDR3 loop spans 14 amino acids. The V end lost 0 bases, the J end lost 4 bases, and 9 bases lay between the germline ends. The germline gives CDR1 DFQATT, CDR2 SNEGSKA (reference sequence). In DNA form, the CDR3 reads TGCAGTGCTAGAGAAGGGAGACTTAATGAAAAACTGTTTTTT. This gives the protein CSAREGRLNEKLFF.

The chain carries TRBV4-1 and TRBJ2-1; no reliable D call. Germline V gene lookup returns CDR1 MGHRA and CDR2 YSYEKL. Trimming removed 2 bases from V and 4 bases from J, with 15 bases in between. CDR3 size: 16 residues. CDR3 nucleotide sequence: TGCGCCAGCAGCCAACCCCGACAAGGACGGTACAATGAGCAGTTCTTC. Translation gives CASSQPRQGRYNEQFF.

The genes are TRBV7-2 and TRBJ2-1, with no clear D. The V end was cut by 5 bases, the J end by 4 bases, with 9 bases between. CDR3 size: 13 residues. Germline V gene sequence: CDR1 SGHTA, CDR2 FQGNSA. The CDR3 nucleotides are TGTGCCAGCAGCCTTCAAGCTTACAATGAGCAGTTCTTC. Translation gives CASSLQAYNEQFF. Full variable domain (remainder filled in from reference TRBV7-2 and TRBJ2-1): GAGVSQSPSNKVTEKGKDVELRCDPISGHTALYWYRQSLGQGLEFLIYFQGNSAPDKSGLPSDRFSAERTGGSVSTLTIQRTQQEDSAVYLCASSLQAYNEQFFGPGTRLTVL.

The chain is built from TRBV30 and TRBJ2-3; TRBD1 is a possible D gene (5 bases). CDR1 and CDR2 (germline): GTSNPN, SVGIG (reference sequence). This CDR3 is 16 amino acids long. The germline V and J ends were trimmed by 1 base and 0 bases, with 14 bases remaining between them. The CDR3 nucleotides read TGTGCCTGGAGTGGCCCCTGGTACAGGAGCACAGATACGCAGTATTTT. Translation gives CAWSGPWYRSTDTQYF. Full variable domain (remainder filled in from reference TRBV30 and TRBJ2-3): SQTIHQWPATLVQPVGSPLSLECTVEGTSNPNLYWYRQAAGRGLQLLFYSVGIGQISSEVPQNLSASRPQDRQFILSSKKLLLSDSGFYLCAWSGPWYRSTDTQYFGPGTRLTVL.